Following are 17 T cell receptor beta chains from one sample sequenced in a study of blood T cell repertoires in COVID-19. Sequencing was performed with immunoSEQ multiplex PCR; in TCRdb, only in-frame clones are kept and a portion is missing. The data contain a few hundred thousand clones, 75% to 90% of them singletons. Sequencing was performed on peripheral blood. The receptors shown here come from a man younger than 45 with acute or convalescent COVID-19.

This chain uses TRBV7-2 with TRBJ2-3; 12 bases line up with TRBD2. CDR3 length equals 16 residues. Germline CDR1 and CDR2: SGHTA and FQGNSA. V lost 4 bases to trimming and J lost 3 bases; unmatched junction nucleotides: 5. The CDR3: CASSSTSGGGTDTQYF. CDR3 coding DNA: TGTGCCAGCAGCTCGACTAGCGGGGGTGGTACAGATACGCAGTATTTT.

About this clone itself: At one of its ends the junction is not consistent with the germline gene, which may arise from a read error. This chain uses TRBV9 with TRBJ2-3, with no clear D. The CDR3 length is 13 residues. The germline V gene encodes CDR1 SGDLS and CDR2 YYNGEE. Here the CDR3 reads CASSPRVPETQYF. CDR3 nucleotide sequence: TGTGCCAGCAGCCCCCGTGTCCCAGAAACGCAGTATTTT.

The V call is TRBV11-3, the J call TRBJ2-3, with 7 nucleotides matching TRBD2. After removal of 5 bases from V and 3 bases from J, the junction contained 11 bases not matched to a gene. CDR3 length equals 16 residues. Germline-derived CDR1 and CDR2 are SGHNT and YENEEA. CDR3 loop: CASSLGLSSGTDTQYF. The CDR3, as DNA: TGTGCCAGCAGCCTGGGACTATCGAGTGGGACAGATACGCAGTATTTT.

This clone was observed once. The rearrangement links TRBV28 to TRBJ1-1; perhaps TRBD1 as D (6 bases). The ends were cut back, 3 bases at V and 4 bases at J, with 12 bases in the middle. Germline V CDR1 and CDR2: MDHEN, SYDVKM. The CDR3 is 14 residues long. The CDR3 DNA reads as TGTGCCAGCAGTTTGGGGGGGCAGGTCACTGAAGCTTTCTTT. It yields the protein CASSLGGQVTEAFF.

V is TRBV5-1 and J is TRBJ2-5; 15 positions agree with TRBD2. The CDR3 spans 18 residues. Germline V gene sequence: CDR1 SGHRS, CDR2 YFSETQ. V dropped 3 bases and J dropped 6; count of bases not matched to a gene: 12. The CDR3 here is CASSYGLAGGPSGKTQYF. The CDR3 region has the DNA TGCGCCAGCAGCTACGGACTAGCGGGAGGGCCGTCGGGAAAGACCCAGTACTTC.

Details on this clone: The sample contains more than one DNA sequence encoding this CDR3. The rearrangement links TRBV29-1 to TRBJ1-5; the D is unclear. The germline gives CDR1 SQVTM, CDR2 ANQGSEA. V was trimmed by 4 bases and J by 0 bases, leaving 7 bases between them. The CDR3 sequence is 13 residues long. The CDR3 DNA follows: TGCAGCGTTGCCGAGAATAGCAATCAGCCCCAGCATTTT. It codes for CSVAENSNQPQHF.

The gene calls are TRBV7-9 and TRBJ1-2; D not resolved. This CDR3 spans 11 amino acids. Germline CDR1 reads SEHNR; CDR2 reads FQNEAQ (reference sequence). The V and J ends lost 3 bases and 8 bases respectively, with 7 bases between them. CDR3 loop: CASSLTGGYTF. The CDR3 coding sequence is TGTGCCAGCAGCTTGACGGGGGGCTACACCTTC.

The chain recombines TRBV11-2 with TRBJ1-1; TRBD1 matches at 7 bases. CDR3 length: 16 amino acids. The V and J ends lost 2 bases and 11 bases, in that order; junction bases with no gene match: 17. Per the germline V gene, CDR1 is SGHAT and CDR2 is FQNNGV. For the CDR3, the DNA is TGTGCCAGCAGCTTACATCGGGACAGAAAGCCCCAAAGGGCTTTCTTT. It yields the protein CASSLHRDRKPQRAFF.

The rearrangement links TRBV6-9 to TRBJ2-3; 7 positions match TRBD1. CDR1 and CDR2 (germline): MNHGY, SVAAGI. V gave up 7 bases and J gave up 1 base; unmatched junction bases: 5. This CDR3 is 14 amino acids long. Written as DNA, the CDR3 is TGTGCCAGCACCAACGGGACAGGCACAGATACGCAGTATTTT. Amino acid sequence: CASTNGTGTDTQYF.

The V gene is TRBV7-9, the J gene TRBJ2-1; possible D gene TRBD1, 5 bases. Germline values: CDR1 SEHNR, CDR2 FQNEAQ (reference sequence). Trimming took off 2 bases at V and 8 bases at J, with 10 bases between the two ends. This CDR3 is built from 13 residues. CDR3 region: CASSLLSGYEQFF. In DNA, the CDR3 is TGTGCCAGCAGCTTATTATCAGGGTATGAGCAGTTCTTC. Looking up the rest from reference TRBV7-9 and TRBJ2-1 gives the full variable domain: DTGVSQNPRHKITKRGQNVTFRCDPISEHNRLYWYRQTLGQGPEFLTYFQNEAQLEKSRLLSDRFSAERPKGSFSTLEIQRTEQGDSAMYLCASSLLSGYEQFFGPGTRLTVL.

CDR3 sequence: CAWNWGEHTEAFF. CDR3 nucleotide sequence: TGTGCCTGGAATTGGGGGGAACACACTGAAGCTTTCTTT. This rearrangement joins TRBV30 to TRBJ1-1, with a tentative D call TRBD1 (5 bases). Trimming removed 4 bases from V and 3 bases from J, with 12 bases in between. CDR1 and CDR2 from the germline V gene are GTSNPN and SVGIG (reference sequence). The CDR3 is 13 residues long.

The J gene is TRBJ2-2, the V gene TRBV19; D might be TRBD2 (6 bases). V lost 2 bases, J lost 3 bases, and 10 bases lay in between. The V gene's germline CDR1 is LNHDA and CDR2 SQIVND (reference sequence). The CDR3 extends over 15 amino acids. CDR3 amino acids: CASSIFGGDTGELFF. The CDR3 DNA sequence: TGTGCCAGTAGTATATTCGGAGGGGACACCGGGGAGCTGTTTTTT.

The chain carries TRBV5-1 and TRBJ2-1; 9 bases line up with TRBD1. The junction had 3 bases not matched to a gene; V was cut back by 2 bases and J by 6 bases. Germline lookup yields CDR1 SGHRS and CDR2 YFSETQ. The CDR3 length is 14 residues. Here the CDR3 reads CASSFRTGVNEQFF. CDR3 in DNA: TGCGCCAGCAGCTTTAGGACAGGGGTCAATGAGCAGTTCTTC.

The chain carries TRBV27 and TRBJ1-5; 9 bases align to TRBD1. CDR3 length: 17 amino acids. Germline assignment: CDR1 MNHEY and CDR2 SMNVEV (reference sequence). The V and J ends lost 6 bases and 0 bases, in that order; junction bases with no gene match: 9. The CDR3 sequence: CASSDTDRGNSNQPQHF. CDR3 sequence (DNA): TGTGCCAGCAGCGACACGGACAGGGGAAATAGCAATCAGCCCCAGCATTTT.

The chain employs TRBV5-1 and TRBJ1-5; possible D gene TRBD1, 5 bases. Between the trimmed V and J ends, which lost 5 bases and 0 bases, there was a span of 9 bases. Germline V lookup: CDR1 SGHRS, CDR2 YFSETQ. The CDR3 sequence is 14 residues long. CDR3 in amino acids: CASSTGDSNQPQHF. Here the CDR3 DNA reads TGCGCCAGCAGTACAGGAGATAGCAATCAGCCCCAGCATTTT. The whole variable domain, remainder taken from reference TRBV5-1 and TRBJ1-5, is KAGVTQTPRYLIKTRGQQVTLSCSPISGHRSVSWYQQTPGQGLQFLFEYFSETQRNKGNFPGRFSGRQFSNSRSEMNVSTLELGDSALYLCASSTGDSNQPQHFGDGTRLSIL.

The rearrangement joins TRBV4-2 to TRBJ1-1, with a weak D call TRBD1 (6 bases). Looked up from germline, CDR1 is LGHNA and CDR2 is YNFKEQ. The CDR3 length is 16 residues. V lost 4 bases, J lost 2 bases, and 17 bases lay in between. CDR3 nucleotides: TGTGCCAGCAGCCCAACAGGGAAGGGTGGTAACACTGAAGCTTTCTTT. Its translation: CASSPTGKGGNTEAFF.

The rearrangement joins TRBV6-5 to TRBJ2-3, with 10 bases identical to TRBD1. The germline V gene encodes CDR1 MNHEY and CDR2 SVGAGI. V dropped 4 bases and J dropped 0; count of bases not matched to a gene: 1. CDR3 length: 15 amino acids. In DNA form, the CDR3 reads TGTGCCAGCAGTTTGGGACAGGGGAGCACAGATACGCAGTATTTT. This sequence encodes CASSLGQGSTDTQYF.